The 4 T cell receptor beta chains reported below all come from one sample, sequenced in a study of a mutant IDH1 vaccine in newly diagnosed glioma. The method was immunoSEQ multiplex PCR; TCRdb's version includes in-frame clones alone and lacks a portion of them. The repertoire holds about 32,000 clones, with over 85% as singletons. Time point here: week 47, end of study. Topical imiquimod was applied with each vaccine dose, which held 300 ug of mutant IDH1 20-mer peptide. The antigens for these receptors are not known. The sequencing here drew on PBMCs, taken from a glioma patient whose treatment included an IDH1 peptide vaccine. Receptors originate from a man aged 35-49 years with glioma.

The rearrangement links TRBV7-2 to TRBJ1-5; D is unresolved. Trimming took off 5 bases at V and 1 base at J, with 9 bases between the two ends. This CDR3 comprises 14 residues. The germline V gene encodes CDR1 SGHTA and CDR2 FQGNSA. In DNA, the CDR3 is TGTGCCAGCAGCCTTGACGGCAGCAATCAGCCCCAGCATTTT. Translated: CASSLDGSNQPQHF.

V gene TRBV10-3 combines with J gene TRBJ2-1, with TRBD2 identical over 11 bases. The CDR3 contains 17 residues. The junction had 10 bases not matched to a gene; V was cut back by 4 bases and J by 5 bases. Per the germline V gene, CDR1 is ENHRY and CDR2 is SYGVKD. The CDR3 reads CAISGTSGQQTDNEQFF. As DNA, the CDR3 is TGTGCCATCAGTGGGACTAGCGGGCAACAAACAGACAATGAGCAGTTCTTC.

The CDR3 is CASSPSLTYRASLGAFF. The CDR3 DNA reads as TGCGCCAGCAGCCCAAGTTTAACCTACCGGGCCTCCTTAGGGGCTTTCTTT. This sequence joins TRBV4-1 and TRBJ1-1; D gene unclear. Germline CDR1 and CDR2: MGHRA and YSYEKL. This CDR3 spans 17 amino acids. V was trimmed by 4 bases and J by 11 bases, leaving 29 bases between them.

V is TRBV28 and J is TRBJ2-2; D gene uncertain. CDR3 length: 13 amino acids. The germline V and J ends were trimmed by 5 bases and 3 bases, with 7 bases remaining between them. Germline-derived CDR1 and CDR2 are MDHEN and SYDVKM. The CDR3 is CASSRPDTGELFF. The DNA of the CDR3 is TGTGCCAGCAGTAGGCCCGACACCGGGGAGCTGTTTTTT.